This T cell receptor beta chain comes out of a study of blood T cell repertoires in COVID-19. Across the study: PBMCs, B-cell-depleted T cells, or T cells were the source of the cDNA or gDNA that made up the material.

Sequencing used immunoSEQ multiplex PCR; TCRdb keeps in-frame clones, though not all of them. The sample shows some 200,000 clones, 82% of them seen only once. This clone was found once. Germline CDR1 reads ENHRY; CDR2 reads SYGVKD. The CDR3 totals 22 residues. V shed 4 bases and J shed 0 bases, with 34 bases lying between them. The sample was PBMCs or T cells enriched from blood (not recorded which). This chain links TRBV10-3 with TRBJ2-7, with D perhaps TRBD1 (10 bases). This sequence was found in a middle-aged man who had recovered from COVID-19. The CDR3 DNA is TGTGCCATCAGTGCCGGGGGACAGGGGAGTAGCGGGAGCCCTTTCTCCTCCTACGAGCAGTACTTC. Its protein is CAISAGGQGSSGSPFSSYEQYF.